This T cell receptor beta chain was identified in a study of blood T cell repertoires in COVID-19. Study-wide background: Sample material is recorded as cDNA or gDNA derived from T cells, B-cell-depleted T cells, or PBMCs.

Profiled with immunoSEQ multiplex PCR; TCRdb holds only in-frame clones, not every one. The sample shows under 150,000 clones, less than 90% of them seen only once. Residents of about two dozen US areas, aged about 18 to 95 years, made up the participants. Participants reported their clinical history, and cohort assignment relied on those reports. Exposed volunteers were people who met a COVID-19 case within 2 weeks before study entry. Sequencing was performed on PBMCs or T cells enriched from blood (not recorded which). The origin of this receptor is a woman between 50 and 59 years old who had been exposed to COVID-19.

The CDR3 reads CASSLAGGPINEQFF. DNA of the CDR3: TGTGCCAGCAGCTTAGCGGGAGGGCCCATCAATGAGCAGTTCTTC. The rearrangement joins TRBV5-4 to TRBJ2-1, with TRBD2 matching 10 bases. Per the germline V gene, CDR1 is SGHNT and CDR2 is YYREEE (reference sequence). This CDR3 region has 15 residues. The junction had 5 bases not matched to a gene; V was cut back by 2 bases and J by 6 bases.